Listed below are T cell receptor beta chains from one sample, sequenced in a study of cytomegalovirus exposure and HLA in healthy donors. The protocol was immunoSEQ multiplex PCR, while the TCRdb copy is restricted to in-frame clones and leaves out a portion. The table includes tens of thousands of clones, around three fifths detected once. Sequenced: PBMCs. These receptors originate from a human donor in good health. The CDR3 runs from the conserved cysteine through the conserved F or W. A D gene is named only where the DNA matches it firmly. A row's size may be missing; if present it is once, few, many or a size class.

D gene: TRBD2
V gene: TRBV9
clone size: .
J gene: TRBJ2-4
CDR3 protein: CASSPGGGLQYF
CDR3 DNA: TGTGCCAGCAGCCCCGGGGGGGGGCTTCAGTACTTC

D gene: TRBD1
V gene: TRBV19
clone size: .
J gene: TRBJ1-1
CDR3 protein: CASSSDRGTEAFF
CDR3 DNA: TGTGCCAGTAGCTCGGACAGGGGTACTGAAGCTTTCTTT

D gene: .
V gene: TRBV10-3
clone size: .
J gene: TRBJ2-2
CDR3 protein: CAIRGGQTTGELFF
CDR3 DNA: TGTGCCATCAGGGGGGGGCAGACAACCGGGGAGCTGTTTTTT

D gene: TRBD1
V gene: TRBV5-8
clone size: .
J gene: TRBJ1-5
CDR3 protein: CASSLETGALNQPQHF
CDR3 DNA: TGTGCCAGCAGCTTGGAGACAGGGGCACTCAATCAGCCCCAGCATTTT

D gene: TRBD2
V gene: TRBV5-6
clone size: .
J gene: TRBJ2-3
CDR3 protein: CASSFIAGGTDTQYF
CDR3 DNA: TGTGCCAGCAGCTTCATAGCGGGGGGGACAGATACGCAGTATTTT

D gene: TRBD2
V gene: TRBV7-2
clone size: .
J gene: TRBJ2-5
CDR3 protein: CASIIAGGRGETQYF
CDR3 DNA: TGTGCCAGCATCATAGCGGGGGGGCGTGGAGAGACCCAGTACTTC

D gene: .
V gene: TRBV7-7
clone size: .
J gene: TRBJ2-5
CDR3 protein: CASSKGEGPRGETQYF
CDR3 DNA: TGTGCTAGCAGTAAGGGTGAGGGCCCCCGAGGCGAGACCCAGTACTTC

D gene: .
V gene: TRBV9
clone size: .
J gene: TRBJ2-1
CDR3 protein: CASSVVGGPYNEQFF
CDR3 DNA: TGTGCCAGCAGCGTAGTGGGGGGGCCCTACAATGAGCAGTTCTTC

D gene: .
V gene: TRBV9
clone size: .
J gene: TRBJ2-2
CDR3 protein: CASSVGQADTGELFF
CDR3 DNA: TGTGCCAGCAGCGTAGGACAGGCCGACACCGGGGAGCTGTTTTTT

D gene: TRBD2
V gene: TRBV4-2
clone size: .
J gene: TRBJ2-3
CDR3 protein: CASSREGGRSTDTQYF
CDR3 DNA: TGTGCCAGCAGCCGCGAGGGAGGGCGGAGCACAGATACGCAGTATTTT

D gene: .
V gene: TRBV7-2
clone size: .
J gene: TRBJ1-2
CDR3 protein: CASSLAQGSYGYTF
CDR3 DNA: TGTGCCAGCAGCTTAGCTCAGGGATCCTATGGCTACACCTTC

D gene: TRBD2
V gene: TRBV5-1
clone size: .
J gene: TRBJ2-2
CDR3 protein: CASSLTSGVNTGELFF
CDR3 DNA: TGCGCCAGCAGCTTGACTAGCGGGGTCAACACCGGGGAGCTGTTTTTT

D gene: .
V gene: TRBV25-1
clone size: .
J gene: TRBJ1-1
CDR3 protein: CASRAGGNTEAFF
CDR3 DNA: TGTGCCAGCAGGGCGGGGGGGAACACTGAAGCTTTCTTT

D gene: .
V gene: TRBV19
clone size: few
J gene: TRBJ2-1
CDR3 protein: CASRPGQRRNEQFF
CDR3 DNA: TGTGCCAGTAGACCGGGACAAAGAAGGAATGAGCAGTTCTTC

D gene: .
V gene: TRBV9
clone size: .
J gene: TRBJ2-3
CDR3 protein: CASSVAGSTDTQYF
CDR3 DNA: TGTGCCAGCAGCGTAGCCGGGAGCACAGATACGCAGTATTTT

D gene: .
V gene: TRBV6-1
clone size: few
J gene: TRBJ2-2
CDR3 protein: CASMWSPSTGELFF
CDR3 DNA: TGTGCCAGCATGTGGTCCCCTAGCACCGGGGAGCTGTTTTTT

D gene: TRBD1
V gene: TRBV6-8
clone size: .
J gene: TRBJ2-2
CDR3 protein: CASSHTGGQGVEQSNTGELFF
CDR3 DNA: TGTGCCAGCAGCCACACAGGGGGCCAGGGCGTCGAACAATCGAACACCGGGGAGCTGTTTTTT

D gene: TRBD1
V gene: TRBV6-1
clone size: few
J gene: TRBJ1-6
CDR3 protein: CASSGGQVNSPLHF
CDR3 DNA: TGTGCCAGCAGTGGGGGACAGGTGAACTCACCCCTCCACTTT

D gene: TRBD1
V gene: TRBV27
clone size: once
J gene: TRBJ1-1
CDR3 protein: CASSPIMGQGNTEAFF
CDR3 DNA: TGTGCCAGCAGTCCAATAATGGGACAGGGGAACACTGAAGCTTTCTTT

D gene: .
V gene: TRBV7-3
clone size: .
J gene: TRBJ1-3
CDR3 protein: CASSLHQGSGNTIYF
CDR3 DNA: TGTGCCAGCAGCTTACATCAGGGTTCTGGAAACACCATATATTTT

D gene: TRBD1
V gene: TRBV12-5
clone size: .
J gene: TRBJ1-6
CDR3 protein: CASRTGGTRSPLHF
CDR3 DNA: TGTGCTAGCCGGACAGGGGGAACTCGATCACCCCTCCACTTT

D gene: .
V gene: TRBV7-9
clone size: few
J gene: TRBJ2-3
CDR3 protein: CASSLPAGGGADTQYF
CDR3 DNA: TGTGCCAGCAGCTTACCCGCTGGAGGGGGGGCAGATACGCAGTATTTT

D gene: .
V gene: TRBV7-6
clone size: few
J gene: TRBJ2-3
CDR3 protein: CASSLQGMTDTQYF
CDR3 DNA: TGTGCCAGCAGCTTACAGGGTATGACAGATACGCAGTATTTT

D gene: .
V gene: TRBV5-1
clone size: .
J gene: TRBJ2-5
CDR3 protein: CASSAYRGQETQYF
CDR3 DNA: TGCGCCAGCAGCGCGTACCGGGGGCAAGAGACCCAGTACTTC

D gene: .
V gene: TRBV5-1
clone size: .
J gene: TRBJ2-7
CDR3 protein: CASSFEGRGGYEQYF
CDR3 DNA: TGCGCCAGCAGCTTCGAAGGTAGGGGAGGCTACGAGCAGTACTTC

D gene: .
V gene: TRBV30
clone size: .
J gene: TRBJ1-1
CDR3 protein: CAWGTQGYTEAFF
CDR3 DNA: TGTGCCTGGGGAACTCAGGGGTACACTGAAGCTTTCTTT

D gene: TRBD1
V gene: TRBV7-3
clone size: few
J gene: TRBJ1-1
CDR3 protein: CASSLRDRGSATEAFF
CDR3 DNA: TGTGCCAGCAGCTTAAGGGACAGGGGGTCGGCCACTGAAGCTTTCTTT

D gene: TRBD1
V gene: TRBV6-5
clone size: .
J gene: TRBJ1-2
CDR3 protein: CASNGQGADQNGYPF
CDR3 DNA: TGTGCCAGCAACGGACAGGGAGCTGATCAAAATGGCTACCCCTTC